This TCR beta chain is drawn from a study of shared clonotypes between healthy human individuals. Splitting of CD4+ cells produced CD45RA+ naive and CD45RA-negative memory subsets. This clone appeared a few times. Its cognate antigen is unknown. V lost 2 bases and J lost 0; bases outside the gene matches: 6. The CDR3 is made up of 18 amino acids. Germline CDR1 reads SGHAT; CDR2 reads FQNNGV. Original handling: Sequence data from immunoSEQ were junction-only and lacked quality scores; consequently, filtering differed. Clones were read by immunoSEQ multiplex PCR, and TCRdb kept only the in-frame ones, dropping some. V, J and clone size are those of that table, while D and trimming were read from the DNA. The table has hundreds of thousands of clones, about three quarters seen once. General study points: It was observed that about 5% of naive CD4 clonotypes were shared across a few donors. Among donors, sharing of clonotypes was expected to be affected by sequencing depth.

Source material: memory CD4+ T cells sorted from blood. Subset in this sample: CD45RA-negative fraction. The chain joins TRBV11-2 to TRBJ2-4; 11 positions match TRBD2. The TCR was taken from a woman between 25 and 40 years old in good health. The CDR3 spells CASSLQLAGGLAKNIQYF. Here the CDR3 DNA reads TGTGCCAGCAGCTTACAGCTAGCGGGAGGACTAGCCAAAAACATTCAGTACTTC. Using reference TRBV11-2 and TRBJ2-4 for the parts outside the CDR3, the full variable domain is EAGVAQSPRYKIIEKRQSVAFWCNPISGHATLYWYQQILGQGPKLLIQFQNNGVVDDSQLPKDRFSAERLKGVDSTLKIQPAKLEDSAVYLCASSLQLAGGLAKNIQYFGAGTRLSVL.